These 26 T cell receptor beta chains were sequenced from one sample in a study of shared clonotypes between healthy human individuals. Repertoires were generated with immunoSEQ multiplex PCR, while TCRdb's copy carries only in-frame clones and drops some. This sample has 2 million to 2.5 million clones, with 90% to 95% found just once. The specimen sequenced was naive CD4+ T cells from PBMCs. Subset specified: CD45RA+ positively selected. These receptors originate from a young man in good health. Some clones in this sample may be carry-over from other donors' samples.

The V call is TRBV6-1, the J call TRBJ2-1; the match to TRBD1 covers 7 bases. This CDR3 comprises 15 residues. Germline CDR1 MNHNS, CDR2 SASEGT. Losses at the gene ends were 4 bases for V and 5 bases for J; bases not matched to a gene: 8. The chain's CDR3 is CASSVQGMANNEQFF. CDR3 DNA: TGTGCCAGCAGTGTACAGGGGATGGCAAACAATGAGCAGTTCTTC.

As DNA, the CDR3 is TGTGCCAGCAGCGCCCAGCGGGAGTCCTACAATGAGCAGTTCTTC. Its translation is CASSAQRESYNEQFF. The chain uses TRBV9 and TRBJ2-1; 8 nucleotides align to TRBD2. The germline CDR1 and CDR2 sequences are SGDLS and YYNGEE. The CDR3 runs 15 residues. Trimming took 3 bases from V and 1 from J; bases not matched to a gene: 3.

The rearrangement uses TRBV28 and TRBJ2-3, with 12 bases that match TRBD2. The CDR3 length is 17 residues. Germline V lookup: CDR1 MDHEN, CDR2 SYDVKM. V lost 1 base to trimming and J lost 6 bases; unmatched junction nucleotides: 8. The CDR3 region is CASSLSLTSGGGDTQYF. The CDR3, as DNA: TGTGCCAGCAGTTTATCCCTGACTAGCGGGGGCGGGGATACGCAGTATTTT.

CDR3 amino acids: CASSILTTGPTYEQYF. In nucleotides, the CDR3 is TGTGCCAGTAGTATACTAACGACAGGCCCCACCTACGAGCAGTACTTC. The genes are TRBV19 and TRBJ2-7, with D possibly TRBD1 on 6 matching bases. V was cut by 2 bases and J by 2 bases, with 16 bases left in between. Germline V gene lookup returns CDR1 LNHDA and CDR2 SQIVND (reference sequence). This CDR3 is built from 16 residues.

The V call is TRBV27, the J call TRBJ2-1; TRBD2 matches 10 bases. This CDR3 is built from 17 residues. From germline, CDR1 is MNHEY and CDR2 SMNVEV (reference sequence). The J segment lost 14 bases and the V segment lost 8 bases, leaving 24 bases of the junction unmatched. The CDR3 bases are TGTGCCAGCCGCCTTGGACCAGGGGAGAAGCGGGAGGGCCACGAGTTCTTC. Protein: CASRLGPGEKREGHEFF.

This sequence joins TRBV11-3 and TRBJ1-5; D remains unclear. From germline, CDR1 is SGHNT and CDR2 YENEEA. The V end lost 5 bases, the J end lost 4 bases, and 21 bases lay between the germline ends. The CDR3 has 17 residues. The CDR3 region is CASSLSRVRPRNQPQHF. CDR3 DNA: TGTGCCAGCAGCCTAAGCCGGGTCCGGCCTCGGAATCAGCCCCAGCATTTT.

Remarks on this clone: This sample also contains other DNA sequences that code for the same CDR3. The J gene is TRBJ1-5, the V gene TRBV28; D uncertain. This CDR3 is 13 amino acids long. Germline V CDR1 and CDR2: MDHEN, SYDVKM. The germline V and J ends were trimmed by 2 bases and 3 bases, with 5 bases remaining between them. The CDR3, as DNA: TGTGCCAGCAGTTTAGGGGTCAATCAGCCCCAGCATTTT. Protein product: CASSLGVNQPQHF.

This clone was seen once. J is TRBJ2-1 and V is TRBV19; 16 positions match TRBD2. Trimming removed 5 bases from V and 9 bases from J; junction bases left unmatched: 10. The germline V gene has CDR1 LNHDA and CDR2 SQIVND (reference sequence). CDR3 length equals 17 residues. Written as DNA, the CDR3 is TGTGCCAGTAGTCTGGGGACTAGCGGGAGGGCCGGGATTGAGCAGTTCTTC. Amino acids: CASSLGTSGRAGIEQFF. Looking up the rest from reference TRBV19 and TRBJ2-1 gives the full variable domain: DGGITQSPKYLFRKEGQNVTLSCEQNLNHDAMYWYRQDPGQGLRLIYYSQIVNDFQKGDIAEGYSVSREKKESFPLTVTSAQKNPTAFYLCASSLGTSGRAGIEQFFGPGTRLTVL.

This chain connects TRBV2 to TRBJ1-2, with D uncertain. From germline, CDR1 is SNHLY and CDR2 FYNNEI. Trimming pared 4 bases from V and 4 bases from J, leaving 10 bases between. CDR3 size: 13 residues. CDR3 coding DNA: TGTGCCAGCAGTGGGTACCGGTCCTATGGCTACACCTTC. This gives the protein CASSGYRSYGYTF.

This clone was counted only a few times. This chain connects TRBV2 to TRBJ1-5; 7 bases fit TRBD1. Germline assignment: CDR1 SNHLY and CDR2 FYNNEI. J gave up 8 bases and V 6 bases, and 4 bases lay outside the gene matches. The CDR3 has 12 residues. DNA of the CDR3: TGTGCCAGCAGGAGGGGGCCTGAGCCCCAGCATTTT. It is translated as CASRRGPEPQHF. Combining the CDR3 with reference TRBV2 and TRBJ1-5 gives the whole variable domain EPEVTQTPSHQVTQMGQEVILRCVPISNHLYFYWYRQILGQKVEFLVSFYNNEISEKSEIFDDQFSVERPDGSNFTLKIRSTKLEDSAMYFCASRRGPEPQHFGDGTRLSIL.

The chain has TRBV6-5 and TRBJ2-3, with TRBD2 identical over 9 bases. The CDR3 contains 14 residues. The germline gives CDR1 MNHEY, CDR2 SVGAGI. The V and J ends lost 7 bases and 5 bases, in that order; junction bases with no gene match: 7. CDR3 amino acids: CASKPGLAVDTQYF. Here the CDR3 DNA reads TGTGCCAGCAAACCGGGACTAGCTGTAGATACGCAGTATTTT.

The CDR3 DNA reads TGTGCCAGCAGTGTACCGGGCCAGGACCCCTACGAGCAGTACTTC. Translation gives CASSVPGQDPYEQYF. This chain uses TRBV28 with TRBJ2-7; D not certain. The CDR3 extends over 15 amino acids. V was clipped by 5 bases and J by 2 bases, with 16 bases between them. Germline loops: CDR1 MDHEN, CDR2 SYDVKM.

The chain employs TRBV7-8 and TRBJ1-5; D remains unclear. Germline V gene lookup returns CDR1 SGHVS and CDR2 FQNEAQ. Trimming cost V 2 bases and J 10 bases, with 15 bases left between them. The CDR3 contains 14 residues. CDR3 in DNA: TGTGCCAGCAGCTTAAATTCAGAAAGCAGACCCCAGCATTTT. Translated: CASSLNSESRPQHF.

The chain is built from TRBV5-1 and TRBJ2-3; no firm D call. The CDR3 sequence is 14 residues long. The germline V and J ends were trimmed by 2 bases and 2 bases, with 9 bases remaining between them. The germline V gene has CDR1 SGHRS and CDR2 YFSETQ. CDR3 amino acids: CASSFVSSTDTQYF. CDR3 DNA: TGCGCCAGCAGCTTTGTAAGCTCCACAGATACGCAGTATTTT.

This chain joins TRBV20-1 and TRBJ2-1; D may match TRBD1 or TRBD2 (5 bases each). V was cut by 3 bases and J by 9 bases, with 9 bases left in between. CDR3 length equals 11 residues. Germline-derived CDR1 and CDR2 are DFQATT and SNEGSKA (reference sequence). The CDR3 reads CSARQGPEQFF. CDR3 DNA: TGCAGTGCTAGGCAGGGACCTGAGCAGTTCTTC.

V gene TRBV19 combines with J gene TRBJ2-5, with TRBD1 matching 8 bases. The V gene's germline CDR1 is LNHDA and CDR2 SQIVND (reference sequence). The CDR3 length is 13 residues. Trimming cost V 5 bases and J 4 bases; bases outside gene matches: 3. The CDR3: CASSRTGIETQYF. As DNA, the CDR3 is TGTGCCAGTAGTCGGACAGGGATAGAGACCCAGTACTTC.

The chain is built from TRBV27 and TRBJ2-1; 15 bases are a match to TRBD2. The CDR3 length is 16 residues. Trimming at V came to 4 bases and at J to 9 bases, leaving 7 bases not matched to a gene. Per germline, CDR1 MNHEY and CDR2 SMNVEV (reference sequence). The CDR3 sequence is CASSSSRTSGRGEQFF. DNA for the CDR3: TGTGCCAGCAGTTCCTCCCGGACTAGCGGGAGGGGTGAGCAGTTCTTC.

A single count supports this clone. CDR3 sequence: CASSFSGQGASEAFF. The DNA of the CDR3 is TGCGCCAGCAGCTTTTCGGGACAGGGGGCCAGTGAAGCTTTCTTT. The chain employs TRBV5-1 and TRBJ1-1; the match to TRBD1 covers 12 bases. Germline trimming cut 2 bases from V and 7 bases from J; bases unmatched to any gene: 6. The CDR3 consists of 15 residues. Germline V CDR1 and CDR2: SGHRS, YFSETQ.

CDR3 in DNA: TGTGCCAGCAGCCCAAGATGGACAGCCTCCTACGAGCAGTACTTC. Residues: CASSPRWTASYEQYF. The chain uses TRBV7-9 and TRBJ2-7; D is possibly TRBD1 (6 bases). Germline V gene lookup returns CDR1 SEHNR and CDR2 FQNEAQ (reference sequence). Between the trimmed V and J ends, which lost 5 bases and 0 bases, there was a span of 14 bases. The CDR3 contains 15 residues.

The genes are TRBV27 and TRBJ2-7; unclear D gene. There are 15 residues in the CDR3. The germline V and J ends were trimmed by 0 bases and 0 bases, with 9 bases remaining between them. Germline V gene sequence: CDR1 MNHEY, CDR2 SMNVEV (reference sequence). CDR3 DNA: TGTGCCAGCAGTTTATCGTTTGACCGCTCCTACGAGCAGTACTTC. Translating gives CASSLSFDRSYEQYF.

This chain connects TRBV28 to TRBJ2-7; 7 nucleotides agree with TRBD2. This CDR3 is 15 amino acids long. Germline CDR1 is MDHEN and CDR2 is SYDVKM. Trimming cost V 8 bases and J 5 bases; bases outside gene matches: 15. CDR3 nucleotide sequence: TGTGCCAGCTTTGAACCCGGGACTAAAGCCCACGAGCAGTACTTC. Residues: CASFEPGTKAHEQYF.

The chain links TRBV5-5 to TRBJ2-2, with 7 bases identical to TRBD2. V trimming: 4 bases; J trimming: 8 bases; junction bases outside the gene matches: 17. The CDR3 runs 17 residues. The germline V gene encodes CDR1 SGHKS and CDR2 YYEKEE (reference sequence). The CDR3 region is CASSGRGSAGAWGELFF. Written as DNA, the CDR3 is TGTGCCAGCAGCGGGAGGGGATCAGCGGGTGCCTGGGGGGAGCTGTTTTTT.

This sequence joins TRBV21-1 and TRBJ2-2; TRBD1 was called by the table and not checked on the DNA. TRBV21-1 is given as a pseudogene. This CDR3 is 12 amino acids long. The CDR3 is CASNQGSGELFF. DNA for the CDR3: TGTGCCAGCAACCAGGGTTCCGGGGAGCTGTTTTTT.

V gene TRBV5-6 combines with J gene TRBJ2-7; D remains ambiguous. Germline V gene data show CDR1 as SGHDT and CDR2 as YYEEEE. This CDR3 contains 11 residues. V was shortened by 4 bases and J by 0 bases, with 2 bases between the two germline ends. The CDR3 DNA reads TGTGCCAGCAGCGCCTCCTACGAGCAGTACTTC. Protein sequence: CASSASYEQYF.

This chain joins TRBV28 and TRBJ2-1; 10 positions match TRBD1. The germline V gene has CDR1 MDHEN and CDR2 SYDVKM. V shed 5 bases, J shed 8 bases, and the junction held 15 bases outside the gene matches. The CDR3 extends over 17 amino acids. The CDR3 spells CASSPPTTGTGADEQFF. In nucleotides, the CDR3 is TGTGCCAGCAGTCCCCCTACCACGGGGACAGGGGCGGATGAGCAGTTCTTC.

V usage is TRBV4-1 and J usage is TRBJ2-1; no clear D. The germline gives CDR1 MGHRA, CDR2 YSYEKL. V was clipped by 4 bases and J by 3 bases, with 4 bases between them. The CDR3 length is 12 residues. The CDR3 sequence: CASSLDYNEQFF. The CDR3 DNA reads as TGCGCCAGCAGCCTCGACTACAATGAGCAGTTCTTC.